These T cell receptor beta chains were read from a single sample in a study of CD8+ T cells in alopecia areata. Some clones are missing from TCRdb's copy, which holds only in-frame ones; the method was immunoSEQ multiplex PCR. The sample records approximately 180,000 clones, approximately 59% being singletons. Specimen: CD4+ T cells sorted from blood, collected at week 0. The receptor source for this set is a human donor with alopecia areata. CDR3s include the opening cysteine and the closing phenylalanine or tryptophan. D genes are given only for firm matches. A clone size is listed for some rows: how often the clone was seen (once, few, many), or a class if it is expanded.

D gene | clone size | CDR3 length | J gene | V gene | CDR3 protein | CDR3 DNA
NA | NA | 14 | TRBJ2-7 | TRBV19 | CASARGGTNYEQYF | TGTGCCAGCGCAAGGGGGGGGACGAACTACGAGCAGTACTTC
NA | NA | 12 | TRBJ1-5 | TRBV6-5 | CASRGFDQPQHF | TGTGCCAGCAGGGGGTTCGATCAGCCCCAGCATTTT
TRBD1 | NA | 13 | TRBJ1-2 | TRBV2 | CASRGQGGNGYTF | TGTGCCAGCAGAGGACAGGGGGGAAATGGCTACACCTTC
NA | NA | 15 | TRBJ2-3 | TRBV11-3 | CASSTLRGDTDTQYF | TGTGCCAGCAGCACCCTCCGGGGCGACACAGATACGCAGTATTTT
NA | once | 12 | TRBJ1-6 | TRBV5-6 | CASSRRDSPLHF | TGTGCCAGCAGCCGTCGAGATTCACCCCTCCACTTT
TRBD1 | NA | 14 | TRBJ2-5 | TRBV2 | CASREHRGKKTQYF | TGTGCCAGCAGGGAACACAGGGGCAAGAAGACCCAGTACTTC
NA | few | 16 | TRBJ2-5 | TRBV30 | CAWKPPWGGRSETQYF | TGTGCCTGGAAACCACCCTGGGGGGGCCGTTCCGAGACCCAGTACTTC
NA | NA | 12 | TRBJ1-3 | TRBV7-9 | CASTRSGNTIYF | TGTGCCAGCACGCGCTCTGGAAACACCATATATTTT
TRBD1 | NA | 12 | TRBJ1-2 | TRBV5-6 | CASSFNRGPGTF | TGTGCCAGCAGCTTTAACAGGGGGCCCGGCACCTTC
TRBD1 | few | 16 | TRBJ1-1 | TRBV12-5 | CASGLWTGGGNTEAFF | TGTGCTAGTGGTTTGTGGACAGGGGGAGGGAACACTGAAGCTTTCTTT
TRBD1 | NA | 12 | TRBJ2-7 | TRBV29-1 | CSAWTGEYEQYF | TGCAGCGCTTGGACAGGGGAGTACGAGCAGTACTTC
NA | NA | 16 | TRBJ2-1 | TRBV5-1 | CATKYRRDSGGGEQFF | TGCGCCACCAAGTACAGGCGGGACTCAGGGGGTGGTGAGCAGTTCTTC
NA | NA | 15 | TRBJ1-5 | TRBV25-1 | CASSVGLGSNQPQHF | TGTGCCAGCAGTGTGGGGTTGGGATCGAATCAGCCCCAGCATTTT
NA | NA | 13 | TRBJ2-3 | TRBV7-2 | CASSRDRTDTQYF | TGTGCCAGCAGCAGGGATCGCACAGATACGCAGTATTTT
TRBD1 | NA | 16 | TRBJ1-5 | TRBV25-1 | CASSSPGTGVDQPQHF | TGTGCCAGCAGTTCCCCCGGGACAGGCGTGGATCAGCCCCAGCATTTT
NA | NA | 16 | TRBJ1-5 | TRBV4-2 | CASSQDVRGEGQPQHF | TGTGCCAGCAGCCAAGATGTTCGGGGTGAAGGTCAGCCCCAGCATTTT
NA | NA | 11 | TRBJ2-7 | TRBV23-1 | CASSRARDWYF | TGCGCCAGCAGTCGAGCCAGGGATTGGTACTTC
TRBD1 | NA | 13 | TRBJ1-1 | TRBV10-3 | CASGQTMNTEAFF | TGTGCCTCGGGACAGACAATGAACACTGAAGCTTTCTTT
NA | NA | 12 | TRBJ1-2 | TRBV25-1 | CASRAGGYGYTF | TGTGCCAGCCGGGCCGGGGGATATGGCTACACCTTC
NA | NA | 15 | TRBJ2-7 | TRBV4-2 | CASSQDILAEYEQYF | TGTGCCAGCAGCCAAGATATCCTAGCTGAATACGAGCAGTACTTC
TRBD1 | NA | 14 | TRBJ1-6 | TRBV5-6 | CASSPGQGDSPLHF | TGTGCCAGCAGTCCGGGACAGGGGGATTCACCCCTCCACTTT
NA | few | 12 | TRBJ2-4 | TRBV29-1 | CSVALSGAIQYF | TGCAGCGTGGCCCTATCCGGGGCCATTCAGTACTTC
NA | NA | 11 | TRBJ1-1 | TRBV20-1 | CSAGGGTEAFF | TGCAGTGCTGGAGGGGGGACTGAAGCTTTCTTT
NA | once | 14 | TRBJ1-2 | TRBV5-6 | CASSSNRDTYGYTF | TGTGCCAGCAGCTCTAACCGGGACACCTATGGCTACACCTTC
TRBD1 | few | 17 | TRBJ2-3 | TRBV5-1 | CASSASPSGGSTDTQYF | TGCGCCAGCAGCGCCTCCCCCTCAGGGGGTAGCACAGATACGCAGTATTTT
NA | few | 14 | TRBJ2-7 | TRBV10-2 | CASRHTGIGDEQYF | TGCGCCAGCAGACATACAGGGATTGGTGACGAGCAGTACTTC
NA | NA | 17 | TRBJ2-4 | TRBV5-6 | CASSAAPGGLAKNIQYF | TGTGCCAGCAGCGCCGCTCCAGGGGGACTAGCCAAAAACATTCAGTACTTC
NA | NA | 14 | TRBJ1-6 | TRBV2 | CASSVEGLNSPLHF | TGTGCCAGCAGTGTAGAGGGTCTCAATTCACCCCTCCACTTT
NA | NA | 16 | TRBJ2-6 | TRBV27 | CASSLQGLGGANVLTF | TGTGCCAGCAGTCTACAGGGTCTAGGCGGGGCCAACGTCCTGACTTTC
TRBD1 | NA | 12 | TRBJ1-1 | TRBV29-1 | CSVQQGLLEAFF | TGCAGCGTCCAACAGGGGCTACTGGAAGCTTTCTTT
TRBD1 | NA | 15 | TRBJ2-7 | TRBV30 | CAWSVRDRDTYEQYF | TGTGCCTGGAGTGTCCGGGACAGGGATACCTACGAGCAGTACTTC
TRBD1 | few | 12 | TRBJ1-1 | TRBV18 | CASSQQGNEAFF | TGTGCCAGCTCACAACAGGGGAATGAAGCTTTCTTT
NA | NA | 14 | TRBJ1-5 | TRBV30 | CAWSVSVGHWPQHF | TGTGCCTGGAGTGTAAGTGTCGGCCACTGGCCCCAGCATTTT
TRBD2 | few | 15 | TRBJ2-1 | TRBV29-1 | CSATSGGRSYNEQFF | TGCAGCGCGACTAGCGGGGGTCGCTCCTACAATGAGCAGTTCTTC
NA | NA | 14 | TRBJ2-3 | TRBV29-1 | CSAAGTSSTDTQYF | TGCAGCGCGGCCGGGACATCTAGCACAGATACGCAGTATTTT
TRBD1 | NA | 15 | TRBJ2-1 | TRBV5-6 | CASSVDRGLGNEQFF | TGTGCCAGCAGCGTCGACAGGGGGCTTGGGAATGAGCAGTTCTTC
NA | few | 14 | TRBJ1-3 | TRBV6-6 | CASSRAEGGNTIYF | TGTGCCAGCAGTCGGGCGGAGGGCGGAAACACCATATATTTT
NA | NA | 13 | TRBJ1-1 | TRBV29-1 | CSVGNQAATEAFF | TGCAGCGTTGGAAACCAGGCGGCCACTGAAGCTTTCTTT
NA | NA | 13 | TRBJ2-2 | TRBV5-1 | CASSETDPGELFF | TGCGCCAGCAGCGAGACAGATCCCGGGGAGCTGTTTTTT
NA | NA | 14 | TRBJ1-5 | TRBV5-6 | CASSLGQQDQPQHF | TGTGCCAGCAGCTTGGGACAGCAAGATCAGCCCCAGCATTTT
NA | few | 14 | TRBJ2-2 | TRBV9 | CASSVDWVPGELFF | TGTGCCAGCAGCGTAGATTGGGTTCCCGGGGAGCTGTTTTTT
NA | NA | 14 | TRBJ2-6 | TRBV30 | CAWSAPSWANVLTF | TGTGCCTGGAGTGCGCCTTCCTGGGCCAACGTCCTGACTTTC
NA | NA | 14 | TRBJ2-5 | TRBV6-5 | CASTGGRGRETQYF | TGTGCCAGCACTGGGGGTAGGGGTCGAGAGACCCAGTACTTC
TRBD2 | once | 14 | TRBJ2-2 | TRBV29-1 | CSVSGTRSTGELFF | TGCAGCGTTTCCGGGACTAGATCCACCGGGGAGCTGTTTTTT
NA | few | 13 | TRBJ2-3 | TRBV5-6 | CASSFGGTDTQYF | TGTGCCAGCAGCTTCGGGGGAACAGATACGCAGTATTTT